This T cell receptor (beta chain) was obtained from a study of blood T cells in healthy people across ages. A second PCR of 7 to 11 cycles used a sample-barcoded 5' primer and a J-beta primer mix. In TCRdb, the 5' RACE reads were re-called with MiXCR into one record per CDR3 protein. Here the sample spans roughly 1,800,000 distinct CDR3 sequences, 49% being singletons. V dropped 4 bases and J dropped 0 bases, with 6 bases sitting between them. CDR3 length equals 14 residues. Germline V CDR1 and CDR2: KGHDR, SFDVKD. The sequenced material came from blood. The chain links TRBV24-1 to TRBJ2-1; D is unresolved. The receptor was isolated from a middle-aged woman in good health. The CDR3 loop reads CATSDSSSYNEQFF. The CDR3 nucleotides read TGTGCCACCAGTGACAGTAGCTCCTACAATGAGCAGTTCTTC.